One and the same sample provided the 18 T cell receptor beta chains below, sequenced in a study of cytomegalovirus exposure and HLA in healthy donors. The protocol was immunoSEQ multiplex PCR, while the TCRdb copy is restricted to in-frame clones and leaves out a portion. The table includes 120,000 or so clones, over 85% detected once. Sequenced: PBMCs. The receptors originated from a woman younger than 35 in good health and CMV-seronegative.

The rearrangement uses TRBV30 and TRBJ1-2; the match to TRBD1 covers 7 bases. The CDR3 has 13 amino acids. The junction had 6 bases not matched to a gene; V was cut back by 4 bases and J by 4 bases. Germline CDR1 reads GTSNPN; CDR2 reads SVGIG (reference sequence). The CDR3: CAWTGQEAYGYTF. The CDR3 DNA reads TGTGCCTGGACTGGACAGGAAGCCTATGGCTACACCTTC.

The rearrangement joins TRBV7-8 to TRBJ1-1; unclear D gene. The CDR3 loop spans 14 amino acids. The V end was cut by 3 bases, the J end by 3 bases, with 11 bases between. Germline CDR1 SGHVS, CDR2 FQNEAQ. The CDR3 region is CASSFPGGDTEAFF. CDR3 nucleotides: TGTGCCAGCAGCTTCCCCGGCGGGGACACTGAAGCTTTCTTT.

This chain joins TRBV6-6 and TRBJ2-2, with 7 bases that match TRBD2. There are 15 residues in the CDR3. Germline-derived CDR1 and CDR2 are MNHNY and SVGAGI (reference sequence). V was pared by 6 bases and J by 1 base, with 5 bases of the junction left unmatched. The CDR3 sequence: CASRERGRNTGELFF. In DNA, the CDR3 is TGTGCCAGCAGGGAGCGGGGCAGGAACACCGGGGAGCTGTTTTTT.

This clone was seen once. The chain uses TRBV30 and TRBJ2-7, with 9 positions matching TRBD1. Germline CDR1 and CDR2: GTSNPN and SVGIG (reference sequence). The CDR3 runs 16 residues. After removal of 6 bases from V and 3 bases from J, the junction contained 15 bases not matched to a gene. This CDR3 reads CACLPVSRDRVYEQYF. CDR3 sequence (DNA): TGTGCCTGTTTACCCGTCAGCCGGGACAGGGTCTACGAGCAGTACTTC.

This clone was observed a handful of times. The genes are TRBV30 and TRBJ2-7; maybe TRBD1 (6 bases). This CDR3 region has 12 residues. Germline V CDR1 and CDR2: GTSNPN, SVGIG (reference sequence). V was trimmed by 3 bases and J by 4 bases, leaving 10 bases between them. The CDR3 region is CAWSQGPYEQYF. As DNA, the CDR3 is TGTGCCTGGAGCCAGGGGCCTTACGAGCAGTACTTC. The variable domain in full, completed from reference TRBV30 and TRBJ2-7, reads SQTIHQWPATLVQPVGSPLSLECTVEGTSNPNLYWYRQAAGRGLQLLFYSVGIGQISSEVPQNLSASRPQDRQFILSSKKLLLSDSGFYLCAWSQGPYEQYFGPGTRLTVT.

The V call is TRBV5-8, the J call TRBJ2-3, with 15 bases fitting TRBD2. Germline trimming cut 4 bases from V and 0 bases from J; bases unmatched to any gene: 9. The CDR3 sequence is 19 residues long. Germline assignment: CDR1 SGHTS and CDR2 YDEGEE. CDR3 sequence: CASSLGLAGGTSSTDTQYF. The CDR3 nucleotides are TGTGCCAGCAGCCTGGGACTAGCGGGAGGAACATCTAGCACAGATACGCAGTATTTT.

Only one count was recorded for this clone. This chain links TRBV27 with TRBJ1-1; the D is unclear. In germline, CDR1 is MNHEY, CDR2 SMNVEV (reference sequence). The length of the CDR3 is 14 residues. V gave up 5 bases and J gave up 0 bases, with 10 bases separating them. This CDR3 is CASSERDLNTEAFF. DNA for the CDR3: TGTGCCAGCAGTGAACGGGATTTGAACACTGAAGCTTTCTTT.

The rearrangement uses TRBV7-9 and TRBJ1-5, with TRBD1 as a possible D gene (6 bases). Trimming shortened V by 5 bases and J by 5 bases, and 25 bases separated the two germline ends. Germline V CDR1 and CDR2: SEHNR, FQNEAQ (reference sequence). The CDR3 covers 18 residues. The CDR3 DNA sequence: TGTGCCAGCAGCGGAGAGGTCGGGGGGCCCCTACTTTATCAGCCCCAGCATTTT. This sequence encodes CASSGEVGGPLLYQPQHF. The entire variable domain, with the rest obtained from reference TRBV7-9 and TRBJ1-5, is as follows: DTGVSQNPRHKITKRGQNVTFRCDPISEHNRLYWYRQTLGQGPEFLTYFQNEAQLEKSRLLSDRFSAERPKGSFSTLEIQRTEQGDSAMYLCASSGEVGGPLLYQPQHFGDGTRLSIL.

The chain uses TRBV6-1 and TRBJ2-3; 8 bases align to TRBD2. Per the germline V gene, CDR1 is MNHNS and CDR2 is SASEGT. The CDR3 is 16 amino acids. V shed 2 bases and J 0 bases; nucleotides not matched to a gene: 4. CDR3: CASSELAGLSTDTQYF. CDR3 nucleotide sequence: TGTGCCAGCAGTGAACTAGCGGGCCTAAGCACAGATACGCAGTATTTT.

The chain combines TRBV5-6 with TRBJ1-5; 8 nucleotides align to TRBD1. The germline gives CDR1 SGHDT, CDR2 YYEEEE. The CDR3 loop spans 16 amino acids. V dropped 5 bases and J dropped 2; count of bases not matched to a gene: 9. CDR3 sequence (DNA): TGTGCCAGCAGTCTCGGACAGGGCAACGGCAATCAGCCCCAGCATTTT. Protein sequence: CASSLGQGNGNQPQHF.

The rearrangement joins TRBV12-1 to TRBJ2-2; the D segment call TRBD2 is taken from the table without a DNA check. TRBV12-1 is tagged as a pseudogene. The CDR3 is made up of 16 amino acids. The CDR3 region is CASSQTSGRGTGELFF. The DNA for the CDR3 is TGTGCCAGCAGCCAGACTAGCGGGAGGGGCACCGGGGAGCTGTTTTTT.

The chain employs TRBV28 and TRBJ1-1; 8 bases align to TRBD1. The CDR3 contains 13 residues. J was trimmed by 4 bases and V by 5 bases; bases with no gene match: 3. Germline V CDR1 and CDR2: MDHEN, SYDVKM. DNA for the CDR3: TGTGCCAGCAGTCCAACAGGGGGCACTGAAGCTTTCTTT. This gives the protein CASSPTGGTEAFF.

This chain joins TRBV5-1 and TRBJ2-7; TRBD1 matches at 7 bases. Germline CDR1 and CDR2: SGHRS and YFSETQ. This CDR3 contains 18 residues. V lost 1 base to trimming and J lost 0 bases; unmatched junction nucleotides: 13. The CDR3 sequence is CASSLTGAPPLASYEQYF. CDR3 DNA sequence: TGCGCCAGCAGCTTGACAGGGGCTCCCCCGCTGGCCTCCTACGAGCAGTACTTC.

The genes are TRBV5-1 and TRBJ2-3, with 7 nucleotides matching TRBD2. Losses at the gene ends were 4 bases for V and 5 bases for J; bases not matched to a gene: 7. This CDR3 has 14 residues. The germline CDR1 and CDR2 sequences are SGHRS and YFSETQ. CDR3 sequence: CASSHRLAGDTQYF. The CDR3 DNA reads as TGCGCCAGCAGCCATAGACTAGCTGGAGATACGCAGTATTTT. Filled out from reference TRBV5-1 and TRBJ2-3, the complete variable domain reads KAGVTQTPRYLIKTRGQQVTLSCSPISGHRSVSWYQQTPGQGLQFLFEYFSETQRNKGNFPGRFSGRQFSNSRSEMNVSTLELGDSALYLCASSHRLAGDTQYFGPGTRLTVL.

The V call is TRBV18, the J call TRBJ1-3; 7 bases line up with TRBD1. V lost 3 bases to trimming and J lost 3 bases; unmatched junction nucleotides: 2. Germline loops: CDR1 KGHSH, CDR2 LQKENI. The CDR3 is made up of 14 amino acids. The CDR3 bases are TGTGCCAGCTCACCCGACAGGGTTGGAAACACCATATATTTT. Residues: CASSPDRVGNTIYF.

V usage is TRBV7-2 and J usage is TRBJ2-3; weak D call: TRBD2 (5 bases). Between the trimmed V and J ends, which lost 5 bases and 4 bases, there was a span of 10 bases. In germline, CDR1 is SGHTA, CDR2 FQGNSA. This CDR3 contains 13 residues. This chain's CDR3 is CASSPDGADTQYF. The CDR3 DNA sequence: TGTGCCAGCAGCCCAGACGGGGCAGATACGCAGTATTTT. Using reference TRBV7-2 and TRBJ2-3 for the parts outside the CDR3, the full variable domain is GAGVSQSPSNKVTEKGKDVELRCDPISGHTALYWYRQSLGQGLEFLIYFQGNSAPDKSGLPSDRFSAERTGGSVSTLTIQRTQQEDSAVYLCASSPDGADTQYFGPGTRLTVL.

This chain joins TRBV18 and TRBJ1-6; 9 bases line up with TRBD1. V was pared by 6 bases and J by 7 bases, with 4 bases of the junction left unmatched. CDR1 is KGHSH and CDR2 is LQKENI in the germline V gene. This CDR3 is 14 amino acids long. CDR3 sequence (DNA): TGTGCCAGCTCCCACGGGACAGGGAATTCACCCCTCCACTTT. Amino acid sequence: CASSHGTGNSPLHF.

The chain joins TRBV6-5 to TRBJ1-2; D is unresolved. V was pared by 6 bases and J by 13 bases, with 18 bases between. Germline assignment: CDR1 MNHEY and CDR2 SVGAGI. This CDR3 is 12 amino acids long. This CDR3 reads CASRESEGLSTF. As DNA, the CDR3 is TGTGCCAGCAGGGAATCGGAGGGTCTTAGCACCTTC.